This T cell receptor beta chain was captured by sequencing in a study of blood T cells in healthy people across ages. The second PCR ran about 6 to 11 cycles with a sample-barcoded 5' primer and J-beta primers. TCRdb ran MiXCR on the 5' RACE reads and lists one entry per CDR3 protein. Of about 1.7 million distinct CDR3 sequences in the sample, 28% were seen once. They isolated at least 6 million PBMCs from each sample. Sequencing was carried out using blood. The sequence derives from a woman in her thirties in good health.

The CDR3 DNA follows: TGTGCCAGCAGCTTAGCGACGAGGGATGAGCAGTTCTTC. Translated: CASSLATRDEQFF. This chain connects TRBV7-3 to TRBJ2-1, with a tentative D call TRBD2 (5 bases). The CDR3 consists of 13 residues. Germline V gives CDR1 SGHTA, CDR2 FQGTGA. Trimming shortened V by 2 bases and J by 8 bases, and 10 bases separated the two germline ends.